The subject of this entry is one T cell receptor (beta chain). Its antigen is currently unknown. These data belong to a study of blood T cells in healthy people across ages. Study-wide findings and caveats: No one knew whether donors had CMV, which possibly confounded expanded clonotype changes. TCR beta diversity per million T cells fell roughly linearly with age. Relative to aged donors, long-lived donors carried more naive CD4+ cells and displayed higher diversity.

With a J-beta primer mix and a sample-barcoded 5' primer, a second PCR ran about 7 to 12 cycles. MiXCR, applied by TCRdb to the 5' RACE reads, yields one record per CDR3 protein. Altogether hundreds of thousands of distinct CDR3 sequences are present, about 21% being singletons, with the ten largest covering 3.6%. Total RNA, at least 6 micrograms per sample, came from PBMCs. This CDR3 is built from 16 residues. Looked up from germline, CDR1 is SGDLS and CDR2 is YYNGEE. The specimen sequenced was blood. The receptor's source is a man aged 65-85 years in good health. This chain joins TRBV9 and TRBJ2-5; 14 bases map to TRBD2. The J call is doubtful: the DNA matches TRBJ2-1 better. The CDR3 region is CASSGFRLAGGQEQFF. The CDR3, as DNA: TGTGCCAGCAGCGGGTTTCGACTAGCGGGAGGGCAAGAGCAGTTCTTC.